These 5 T cell receptor beta chains originate from one sample sequenced in a study of shared clonotypes between healthy human individuals. TCRdb's copy holds only in-frame clones and misses some; the assay was immunoSEQ multiplex PCR. The sample has 2 million to 2.5 million clones; roughly 90% are singletons. What was sequenced was naive CD4+ T cells from PBMCs. Subset here: CD45RA+ positively selected. The source of these receptors is a man aged 18 to 30 in good health. Some clones in this sample may be carry-over from other donors' samples.

This clone was counted a single time. The rearrangement joins TRBV5-1 to TRBJ2-5; perhaps TRBD2 as D (5 bases). CDR3 size: 14 residues. Germline-derived CDR1 and CDR2 are SGHRS and YFSETQ. V lost 0 bases to trimming and J lost 4 bases, with 10 bases between them. CDR3 sequence reads: CASSLDEGRETQYF. CDR3 DNA: TGCGCCAGCAGCTTGGATGAAGGGAGAGAGACCCAGTACTTC.

V usage is TRBV29-1 and J usage is TRBJ1-2; possibly TRBD1 for D (5 bases). Trimming removed 7 bases from V and 4 bases from J, with 13 bases in between. The CDR3 runs to 12 residues. CDR1 is SQVTM and CDR2 is ANQGSEA in the germline V gene. CDR3 nucleotide sequence: TGCAGCGGGGAGTGGGGGGGCTATGGCTACACCTTC. Its translation: CSGEWGGYGYTF. Using reference TRBV29-1 and TRBJ1-2 for the parts outside the CDR3, the full variable domain is SAVISQKPSRDICQRGTSLTIQCQVDSQVTMMFWYRQQPGQSLTLIATANQGSEATYESGFVIDKFPISRPNLTFSTLTVSNMSPEDSSIYLCSGEWGGYGYTFGSGTRLTVV.

The V call is TRBV11-2, the J call TRBJ2-1; a possible D gene is TRBD2 (7 bases). CDR3 length: 14 residues. Trimming removed 5 bases from V and 9 bases from J, with 17 bases in between. CDR1 is SGHAT and CDR2 is FQNNGV in the germline V gene. In nucleotides, the CDR3 is TGTGCCAGCAGCCAGGGGCGGGAGTATGGTGAGCAGTTCTTC. It translates to CASSQGREYGEQFF. The variable domain in full, with the rest retrieved from reference TRBV11-2 and TRBJ2-1, is EAGVAQSPRYKIIEKRQSVAFWCNPISGHATLYWYQQILGQGPKLLIQFQNNGVVDDSQLPKDRFSAERLKGVDSTLKIQPAKLEDSAVYLCASSQGREYGEQFFGPGTRLTVL.

The CDR3: CASRLAGGPRTGELFF. The DNA for the CDR3 is TGTGCCAGTCGGCTAGCGGGAGGGCCAAGAACCGGGGAGCTGTTTTTT. V gene TRBV19 combines with J gene TRBJ2-2; 12 bases agree with TRBD2. J gave up 5 bases and V 8 bases, and 9 bases lay outside the gene matches. Per germline, CDR1 LNHDA and CDR2 SQIVND (reference sequence). This CDR3 has 16 residues.

This rearrangement joins TRBV6-1 to TRBJ1-2; D is unresolved. The CDR3 covers 10 residues. The V gene's germline CDR1 is MNHNS and CDR2 SASEGT. V dropped 8 bases and J dropped 6 bases, with 7 bases sitting between them. The CDR3 spells CASGRDGYTF. CDR3 bases: TGTGCCAGCGGGAGGGATGGCTACACCTTC.